The clone carrying this T cell receptor beta chain was counted between two and nine times. Its specificity is not known. An end of the junction differs from the germline gene, which may be a read error. The sample has other DNA sequences that encode this CDR3 too. This entry is derived from a study of cytomegalovirus exposure and HLA in healthy donors. Study-wide findings and caveats: The study put 150 or so TCR beta chains on its list as cytomegalovirus-associated.

The PCR employed 60 Vbeta primers together with 13 Jbeta primers. Data came from immunoSEQ multiplex PCR; TCRdb stores just in-frame clones and leaves some out. The sample includes fewer than 120,000 clones, 78% of them seen just once. The sequenced material came from PBMCs. The receptor was isolated from a woman aged 30 to 39 in good health and CMV-seronegative.

The CDR3 spells CASSPPGGGPRSGEQFF. The DNA for the CDR3 is TGTGCTAGCAGCCCCCCCGGCGGGGGGCCCCGCTCTGGTGAGCAGTTCTTC. The chain combines TRBV5-4 with TRBJ2-1, with 8 bases aligning to TRBD2. There are 17 residues in the CDR3. Germline CDR1 SGHNT, CDR2 YYREEE (reference sequence).